The clone carrying this T cell receptor beta chain is medium-sized. The target antigen is unknown. Here immunoSEQ multiplex PCR was the method, and the copy in TCRdb shows in-frame clones only, minus some. The table lists more than 2,000 clones, roughly 19% of them singletons. These data are taken from a study of T cells in localized non-small cell lung cancer. Notes on the study in general: Researchers found a median around 61 of the top 100 tumor clones in adjacent lung. Tumor samples were not multi-region, leaving intratumor heterogeneity unexcluded. A raised T cell density in blood coincided with lengthier overall survival.

This sample comprised lung tumor tissue, obtained before any cancer treatment. The sequence derives from a female donor older than 55 with stage I squamous cell lung carcinoma.

This CDR3 reads CASSYLTSNQPQHF. CDR3 nucleotides: TGTGCCAGCAGTTATTTGACGAGCAATCAGCCCCAGCATTTT. The J gene is TRBJ1-5, the V gene TRBV6-8; no reliable D call. Trimming stripped 3 bases from V and 1 base from J, with 7 bases between. CDR1 and CDR2 (germline): MNHGY, SAAAGT. The CDR3 is made up of 14 amino acids.